This T cell receptor (beta chain) is drawn from a study of T cell responses to AZD1222 COVID-19 vaccine. Germline V gene sequence: CDR1 MDHEN, CDR2 SYDVKM. V lost 5 bases to trimming and J lost 3 bases; unmatched junction nucleotides: 8. CDR3 size: 15 residues. Sequencing was performed with immunoSEQ multiplex PCR; in TCRdb, only in-frame clones are kept and a portion is missing. The repertoire has about 92,000 clones, 85% to 90% of them found once; the top ten carry more than 8.5%. This receptor was taken from an adult in good health. Source: peripheral blood, taken on day 0 of AZD1222 vaccination. This chain connects TRBV28 to TRBJ2-3; 7 bases agree with TRBD2. The DNA for the CDR3 is TGTGCCAGCAGTCGCCCCGGGCGGGGGACAGATACGCAGTATTTT. Its translation: CASSRPGRGTDTQYF.